A selection of T cell receptor beta chains follows, all from one sample in a study of regulatory T cells in long-lasting Graves disease. MiXCR, run by TCRdb on the multiplex PCR reads, gives a single entry per CDR3 protein. In the table there are hundreds of thousands of distinct CDR3 sequences, 30% of which are singletons. The sequencing used peripheral blood mononuclear cells (PBMCs), collected when the disease was refractory, from a patient treated with antithyroid drugs. These receptors originate from a female donor with Graves disease. The CDR3 runs from the conserved cysteine through the conserved F or W. The order of the fields is CDR3 protein, CDR3 DNA, V gene, CDR3 length, J gene, D gene, clone size. A D gene is named only where the DNA matches it firmly. Some rows mark clone size as missing; the rest say once, few, many or name a class of expanded clone.

CASSPAGEGYEQYF | TGCGCCAGCAGCCCAGCGGGAGAAGGCTACGAGCAGTACTTC | TRBV5-1 | 14 | TRBJ2-7 | TRBD2 | NA
CASIEDGGSEAFF | TGTGCCAGCATCGAAGACGGGGGCTCAGAAGCTTTCTTT | TRBV6-1 | 13 | TRBJ1-1 | NA | few
CASSLAGALAKNIQYF | TGCGCCAGCAGCTTGGCCGGGGCTCTAGCCAAAAACATTCAGTACTTC | TRBV5-1 | 16 | TRBJ2-4 | NA | NA
CASSPDRGSETQYF | TGTGCCAGCAGCCCGGACAGGGGGTCAGAGACCCAGTACTTC | TRBV7-7 | 14 | TRBJ2-5 | TRBD1 | few
CASSYTGADNQPQHF | TGTGCCAGCAGTTACACGGGGGCCGACAATCAGCCCCAGCATTTT | TRBV6-5 | 15 | TRBJ1-5 | NA | few
CASSPLGGAYYGYTF | TGTGCCAGCAGCCCCCTGGGGGGGGCCTACTATGGCTACACCTTC | TRBV7-6 | 15 | TRBJ1-2 | NA | NA
CASSLRPTLNTEAFF | TGTGCCAGCAGCCTACGACCAACATTAAACACTGAAGCTTTCTTT | TRBV7-2 | 15 | TRBJ1-1 | NA | few
CASSQERGSSYEQYF | TGCGCCAGCAGCCAAGAGAGGGGTAGCTCCTACGAGCAGTACTTC | TRBV4-1 | 15 | TRBJ2-7 | NA | NA
CASSMGQGEKLFF | TGTGCCAGTAGTATGGGACAAGGTGAAAAACTGTTTTTT | TRBV19 | 13 | TRBJ1-4 | NA | few
CAWSEIVFQETQYF | TGTGCCTGGAGTGAGATAGTATTTCAAGAGACCCAGTACTTC | TRBV30 | 14 | TRBJ2-5 | NA | once
CASSFFITNEKLFF | TGTGCCAGCAGCTTTTTCATTACTAATGAAAAACTGTTTTTT | TRBV7-2 | 14 | TRBJ1-4 | NA | NA
CASLNTVPGELFF | TGTGCCAGCCTTAACACAGTACCCGGGGAGCTGTTTTTT | TRBV12-3/TRBV12-4 | 13 | TRBJ2-2 | NA | few
CASSYTRRHSYNEQFF | TGTGCCAGCAGTTATACAAGGCGGCACTCCTACAATGAGCAGTTCTTC | TRBV6-5 | 16 | TRBJ2-1 | NA | NA
CSAALAGGSGNTIYF | TGCAGTGCTGCTCTGGCAGGGGGTTCGGGAAACACCATATATTTT | TRBV20-1 | 15 | TRBJ1-3 | TRBD1 | NA
CASSAGPIQETQYF | TGTGCCAGCAGCGCCGGACCGATACAAGAGACCCAGTACTTC | TRBV7-7 | 14 | TRBJ2-5 | NA | few
CASREVVNEKLFF | TGTGCCAGCAGGGAGGTGGTCAATGAAAAACTGTTTTTT | TRBV6-2/TRBV6-3 | 13 | TRBJ1-4 | NA | once
CASSFTSGYYQGELFF | TGTGCCAGCAGTTTTACTAGCGGGTATTATCAAGGGGAGCTGTTTTTT | TRBV27 | 16 | TRBJ2-2 | TRBD2 | NA
CASSQTGGRGNTIYF | TGTGCCAGCAGTCAAACAGGGGGCAGGGGAAACACCATATATTTT | TRBV9 | 15 | TRBJ1-3 | TRBD1 | few
CAINQGGTGELFF | TGTGCCATCAACCAGGGGGGGACCGGGGAGCTGTTTTTT | TRBV10-3 | 13 | TRBJ2-2 | NA | few
CASSTRVGPEYNSPLHF | TGTGCCAGCAGTACCCGGGTGGGCCCTGAATATAATTCACCCCTCCACTTT | TRBV27 | 17 | TRBJ1-6 | NA | NA
CSVGGGGDSNQPQHF | TGCAGCGTTGGGGGTGGGGGGGATAGCAATCAGCCCCAGCATTTT | TRBV29-1 | 15 | TRBJ1-5 | NA | NA
CASNDGGPSHEQYF | TGTGCCAGCAACGATGGGGGGCCTAGCCACGAGCAGTACTTC | TRBV9 | 14 | TRBJ2-7 | NA | few
CASSFHLAEAFF | TGTGCCAGCAGCTTCCACTTGGCTGAAGCTTTCTTT | TRBV5-6 | 12 | TRBJ1-1 | NA | NA
CASSFTPTDRGLWNTEAFF | TGCGCCAGCAGCTTCACCCCCACTGACAGGGGGCTTTGGAACACTGAAGCTTTCTTT | TRBV5-1 | 19 | TRBJ1-1 | TRBD1 | NA
CASSEQLNQPQHF | TGTGCCAGCAGTGAACAGCTCAATCAGCCCCAGCATTTT | TRBV6-1 | 13 | TRBJ1-5 | NA | NA